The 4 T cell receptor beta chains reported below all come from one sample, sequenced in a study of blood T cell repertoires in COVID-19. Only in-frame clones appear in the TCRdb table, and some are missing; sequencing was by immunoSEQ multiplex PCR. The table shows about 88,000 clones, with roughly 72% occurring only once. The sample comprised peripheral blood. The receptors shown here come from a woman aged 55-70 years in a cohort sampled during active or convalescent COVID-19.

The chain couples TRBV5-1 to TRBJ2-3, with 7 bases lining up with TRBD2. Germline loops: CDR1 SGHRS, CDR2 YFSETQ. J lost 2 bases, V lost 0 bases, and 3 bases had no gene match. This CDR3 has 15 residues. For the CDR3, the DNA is TGCGCCAGCAGCTTGGGACTAGCCTACACAGATACGCAGTATTTT. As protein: CASSLGLAYTDTQYF.

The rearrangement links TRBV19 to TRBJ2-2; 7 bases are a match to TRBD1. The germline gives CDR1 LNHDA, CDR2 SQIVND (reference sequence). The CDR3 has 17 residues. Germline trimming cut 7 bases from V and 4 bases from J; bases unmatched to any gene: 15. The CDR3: CASNSGNNRGPTGELFF. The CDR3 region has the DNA TGTGCCAGTAATTCCGGGAACAACAGGGGTCCCACCGGGGAGCTGTTTTTT.

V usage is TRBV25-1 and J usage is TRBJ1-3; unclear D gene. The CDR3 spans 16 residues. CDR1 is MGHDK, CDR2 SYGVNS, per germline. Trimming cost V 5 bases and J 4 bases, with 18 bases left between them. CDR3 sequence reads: CASSPGGGGPGNTIYF. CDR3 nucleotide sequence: TGTGCCAGCAGTCCCGGAGGAGGAGGGCCAGGAAACACCATATATTTT.

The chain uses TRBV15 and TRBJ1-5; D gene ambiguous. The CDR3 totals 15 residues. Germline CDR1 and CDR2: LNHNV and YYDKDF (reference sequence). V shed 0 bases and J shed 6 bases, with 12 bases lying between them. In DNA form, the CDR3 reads TGTGCCACCAGCAGAGATGGGCAGGAGGTTCAGCCCCAGCATTTT. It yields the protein CATSRDGQEVQPQHF.